One and the same sample provided the 20 T cell receptor beta chains below, sequenced in a study of CD8 T cells in ankylosing spondylitis. TCRdb ran MiXCR on the 5' RACE reads and lists one entry per CDR3 protein. The sample has roughly 200,000 distinct CDR3 sequences; roughly 25% are singletons. The sample consisted of blood, either unsorted or a sorted T cell fraction (not recorded which). These receptors were obtained from a male donor with ankylosing spondylitis or in good health (not recorded which).

This clonotype showed up just a few times. The chain employs TRBV6-5 and TRBJ2-5; D uncertain. V was trimmed by 0 bases and J by 5 bases, leaving 7 bases between them. Germline lookup yields CDR1 MNHEY and CDR2 SVGAGI. This CDR3 region has 13 residues. CDR3: CASSYSAPETQYF. In DNA form, the CDR3 reads TGTGCCAGCAGTTACTCAGCCCCGGAGACCCAGTACTTC.

This clonotype has at least ten counts. J is TRBJ2-5 and V is TRBV27; no definite D call. The CDR3 has 13 amino acids. V was trimmed by 6 bases and J by 1 base, leaving 9 bases between them. CDR1 MNHEY and CDR2 SMNVEV come from the germline V gene (reference sequence). As DNA, the CDR3 is TGTGCCAGCAGACAATTCATCCAAGAGACCCAGTACTTC. Protein: CASRQFIQETQYF.

In its sample, this clonotype was seen many times. The V and J genes are TRBV24-1 and TRBJ1-5, with D tentatively TRBD1 (6 bases). V was cut by 4 bases and J by 4 bases, with 10 bases left in between. The length of the CDR3 is 14 residues. Germline CDR1 reads KGHDR; CDR2 reads SFDVKD. The CDR3, as DNA: TGTGCCACCAGTGACCACAGGGTGAATCAGCCCCAGCATTTT. Its translation is CATSDHRVNQPQHF.

The chain couples TRBV9 to TRBJ1-5; TRBD1 matches 7 bases. Losses at the gene ends were 6 bases for V and 3 bases for J; bases not matched to a gene: 9. The CDR3 runs to 15 residues. CDR1 is SGDLS, CDR2 YYNGEE, per germline. The CDR3 loop is CASTSTGRANQPQHF. DNA for the CDR3: TGTGCCAGCACATCGACAGGGCGGGCCAATCAGCCCCAGCATTTT. Full variable domain (rest looked up from reference TRBV9 and TRBJ1-5): DSGVTQTPKHLITATGQRVTLRCSPRSGDLSVYWYQQSLDQGLQFLIQYYNGEERAKGNILERFSAQQFPDLHSELNLSSLELGDSALYFCASTSTGRANQPQHFGDGTRLSIL.

The gene calls are TRBV4-3 and TRBJ2-7, with 9 bases aligning to TRBD2. Germline CDR1 is LGHNA and CDR2 is YSLEER. V dropped 0 bases and J dropped 4; count of bases not matched to a gene: 4. This CDR3 contains 15 residues. The CDR3 DNA reads as TGCGCCAGCAGCCAAGAGGCGGGAGGGTCGTACGAGCAGTACTTC. Translated: CASSQEAGGSYEQYF.

This clonotype has ten or more counts. The genes are TRBV20-1 and TRBJ2-5; 8 nucleotides align to TRBD1. The CDR3 spans 18 residues. V was clipped by 2 bases and J by 3 bases; unmatched bases: 17. Germline assignment: CDR1 DFQATT and CDR2 SNEGSKA (reference sequence). This CDR3 is CSARPWTGSIERKETQYF. Here the CDR3 DNA reads TGCAGTGCTAGACCGTGGACAGGGAGCATAGAACGTAAAGAGACCCAGTACTTC.

This clonotype was seen ten or more times. The rearrangement uses TRBV7-2 and TRBJ1-5, with 9 positions matching TRBD1. CDR1 is SGHTA, CDR2 FQGNSA, per germline. V gave up 1 base and J gave up 7 bases; unmatched junction bases: 5. The CDR3 is made up of 15 amino acids. The CDR3 DNA follows: TGTGCCAGCAGCTTAGTGGGACAGGGCAGGCAGCCCCAGCATTTT. Translating it yields CASSLVGQGRQPQHF.

In the case of this clonotype: At one of its ends the junction is not consistent with the germline gene, which may arise from a read error. V gene TRBV12-3 or TRBV12-4 combines with J gene TRBJ2-7, with D hard to call. The CDR3 totals 11 residues. The CDR3 protein is CASSLGGAPHF. Written as DNA, the CDR3 is TGTGCCAGCAGTTTAGGTGGAGCCCCCCACTTC.

This chain connects TRBV7-6 to TRBJ2-3; the match to TRBD2 covers 8 bases. This CDR3 spans 19 amino acids. The V gene's germline CDR1 is SGHVS and CDR2 FNYEAQ. Losses at the gene ends were 5 bases for V and 5 bases for J; bases not matched to a gene: 21. Here the CDR3 reads CASSRLSILAAGAVDTQYF. The DNA for the CDR3 is TGTGCCAGCAGCCGACTTTCAATACTAGCGGCGGGAGCAGTAGATACGCAGTATTTT.

At least ten counts were recorded for this clonotype. The chain employs TRBV10-3 and TRBJ2-7, with 8 bases matching TRBD1. CDR3 length: 14 amino acids. Germline loops: CDR1 ENHRY, CDR2 SYGVKD. V was pared by 6 bases and J by 4 bases, with 8 bases of the junction left unmatched. Written as DNA, the CDR3 is TGTGCCATCAGCAACCGGGACAGGAGTTACGAGCAGTACTTC. Its translation is CAISNRDRSYEQYF.

This clonotype was seen at least ten times. The chain combines TRBV6-1 with TRBJ2-1; 8 bases map to TRBD2. CDR3 size: 16 residues. V shed 5 bases and J 8 bases; nucleotides not matched to a gene: 14. From germline, CDR1 is MNHNS and CDR2 SASEGT. CDR3 in amino acids: CASSKIAGTSTYEQFF. For the CDR3, the DNA is TGTGCCAGCAGTAAAATCGCCGGGACTAGTACATATGAGCAGTTCTTC.

This chain connects TRBV12-3 or TRBV12-4 to TRBJ1-1; unclear D gene. V dropped 7 bases and J dropped 7 bases, with 10 bases sitting between them. This CDR3 spans 11 amino acids. The CDR3 sequence is CASTGQGEAFF. CDR3 coding DNA: TGTGCCAGCACAGGCCAAGGTGAAGCTTTCTTT.

In this sample, this clonotype turned up many times. V and J are TRBV5-1 and TRBJ2-3, with D possibly being TRBD1 (7 bases). Looked up from germline, CDR1 is SGHRS and CDR2 is YFSETQ. The V gene lost 1 base and the J gene lost 7 bases, with 16 bases spanning the gap. The CDR3 covers 15 residues. CDR3 in amino acids: CASSLSVTGRNTQYF. CDR3 in DNA: TGCGCCAGCAGCTTGAGTGTGACAGGGAGGAATACGCAGTATTTT. The variable domain in full, with the rest retrieved from reference TRBV5-1 and TRBJ2-3, is KAGVTQTPRYLIKTRGQQVTLSCSPISGHRSVSWYQQTPGQGLQFLFEYFSETQRNKGNFPGRFSGRQFSNSRSEMNVSTLELGDSALYLCASSLSVTGRNTQYFGPGTRLTVL.

This chain joins TRBV7-2 and TRBJ2-5; 8 bases line up with TRBD1. V dropped 6 bases and J dropped 4; count of bases not matched to a gene: 7. Per the germline V gene, CDR1 is SGHTA and CDR2 is FQGNSA. This CDR3 is 14 amino acids long. The CDR3: CASRLDRGGETQYF. CDR3 in DNA: TGTGCCAGCAGACTTGACAGGGGCGGAGAGACCCAGTACTTC.

The sample holds a few counts of this clonotype. The rearrangement joins TRBV18 to TRBJ2-5, with D uncertain. Germline lookup yields CDR1 KGHSH and CDR2 LQKENI. The CDR3 is made up of 12 amino acids. V lost 5 bases to trimming and J lost 2 bases, with 6 bases between them. CDR3 residues: CASSSLQETQYF. DNA for the CDR3: TGTGCCAGCTCATCTTTACAAGAGACCCAGTACTTC.

The chain carries TRBV5-1 and TRBJ1-2; 7 nucleotides line up with TRBD1. J gave up 4 bases and V 1 base, and 7 bases lay outside the gene matches. The germline V gene encodes CDR1 SGHRS and CDR2 YFSETQ. The CDR3 is 15 amino acids. The CDR3 here is CASSLTGAAIYGYTF. Written as DNA, the CDR3 is TGCGCCAGCAGCTTGACAGGGGCCGCGATCTATGGCTACACCTTC.

Only a few counts were recorded for this clonotype. V and J are TRBV2 and TRBJ2-3, with TRBD2 matching over 11 bases. The germline CDR1 and CDR2 sequences are SNHLY and FYNNEI. This CDR3 has 14 residues. Losses at the gene ends were 6 bases for V and 2 bases for J; bases not matched to a gene: 1. In nucleotides, the CDR3 is TGTGCCAGCAGGGGACTAGCGGACACAGATACGCAGTATTTT. Translated, it gives CASRGLADTDTQYF.

This clonotype was counted ten times or more. This chain links TRBV9 with TRBJ2-1; 12 bases are shared with TRBD2. CDR3 length: 16 residues. The V and J ends lost 0 bases and 10 bases, in that order; junction bases with no gene match: 8. Germline V gene lookup returns CDR1 SGDLS and CDR2 YYNGEE. Here the CDR3 reads CASSVGTSGAPGEQFF. The DNA for the CDR3 is TGTGCCAGCAGCGTAGGGACTAGCGGGGCCCCAGGGGAGCAGTTCTTC. The full variable domain, rest sourced from reference TRBV9 and TRBJ2-1, is DSGVTQTPKHLITATGQRVTLRCSPRSGDLSVYWYQQSLDQGLQFLIQYYNGEERAKGNILERFSAQQFPDLHSELNLSSLELGDSALYFCASSVGTSGAPGEQFFGPGTRLTVL.

This chain joins TRBV15 and TRBJ1-1; D uncertain. The length of the CDR3 is 15 residues. Germline CDR1 is LNHNV and CDR2 is YYDKDF (reference sequence). V lost 1 base and J 0 bases, leaving 9 bases between the germline ends. The CDR3 here is CATSRVMPMNTEAFF. The CDR3 nucleotides are TGTGCCACCAGCAGAGTTATGCCTATGAACACTGAAGCTTTCTTT. The complete variable domain, with remaining parts taken from reference TRBV15 and TRBJ1-1, reads DAMVIQNPRYQVTQFGKPVTLSCSQTLNHNVMYWYQQKSSQAPKLLFHYYDKDFNNEADTPDNFQSRRPNTSFCFLDIRSPGLGDTAMYLCATSRVMPMNTEAFFGQGTRLTVV.

This clonotype has ten or more counts. DNA of the CDR3: TGTGCCACCAGTGATTTTGTTAACTACTGGAGGGAAGAGACCCAGTACTTC. As protein: CATSDFVNYWREETQYF. The V and J genes are TRBV24-1 and TRBJ2-5; perhaps TRBD2 as D (6 bases). The V gene's germline CDR1 is KGHDR and CDR2 SFDVKD. The germline V and J ends were trimmed by 1 base and 3 bases, with 17 bases remaining between them. The CDR3 consists of 17 residues.